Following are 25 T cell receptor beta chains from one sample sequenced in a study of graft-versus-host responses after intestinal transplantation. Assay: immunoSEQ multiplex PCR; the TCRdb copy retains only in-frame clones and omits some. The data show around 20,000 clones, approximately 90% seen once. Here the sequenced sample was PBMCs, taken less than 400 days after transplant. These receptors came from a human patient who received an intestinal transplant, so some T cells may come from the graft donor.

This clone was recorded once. The CDR3 loop reads CASSLAGTSATDTQYF. The CDR3 region has the DNA TGTGCCAGCAGTTTAGCCGGGACTAGCGCCACAGATACGCAGTATTTT. The rearrangement uses TRBV9 and TRBJ2-3, with 10 bases matching TRBD2. The germline V gene encodes CDR1 SGDLS and CDR2 YYNGEE. Trimming at V came to 5 bases and at J to 2 bases, leaving 8 bases not matched to a gene. This CDR3 region has 16 residues.

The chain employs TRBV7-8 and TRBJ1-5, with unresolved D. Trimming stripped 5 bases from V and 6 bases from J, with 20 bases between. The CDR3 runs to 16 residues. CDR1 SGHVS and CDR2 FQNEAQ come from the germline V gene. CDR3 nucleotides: TGTGCCAGCAGCGAACCCAGGTTTAGGGAACCTCAGCCCCAGCATTTT. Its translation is CASSEPRFREPQPQHF. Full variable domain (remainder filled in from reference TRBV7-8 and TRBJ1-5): GAGVSQSPRYKVAKRGQDVALRCDPISGHVSLFWYQQALGQGPEFLTYFQNEAQLDKSGLPSDRFFAERPEGSVSTLKIQRTQQEDSAVYLCASSEPRFREPQPQHFGDGTRLSIL.

This CDR3 is CASSESGTGRLGSYEQYF. The CDR3 DNA follows: TGCGCCAGCAGTGAGTCAGGGACAGGTAGGTTAGGCTCCTACGAGCAGTACTTC. The chain combines TRBV10-2 with TRBJ2-7, with TRBD1 matching over 8 bases. Germline CDR1 WSHSY, CDR2 SAAADI. With 0 bases clipped from V and 0 bases from J, the junction kept 10 bases outside the gene matches. CDR3 length: 18 amino acids.

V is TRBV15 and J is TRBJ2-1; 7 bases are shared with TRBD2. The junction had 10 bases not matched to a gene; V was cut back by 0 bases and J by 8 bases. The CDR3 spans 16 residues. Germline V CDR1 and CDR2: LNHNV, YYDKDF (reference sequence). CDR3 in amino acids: CATSRDRLGGGDEQFF. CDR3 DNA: TGTGCCACCAGCAGAGATCGCTTGGGCGGGGGTGATGAGCAGTTCTTC.

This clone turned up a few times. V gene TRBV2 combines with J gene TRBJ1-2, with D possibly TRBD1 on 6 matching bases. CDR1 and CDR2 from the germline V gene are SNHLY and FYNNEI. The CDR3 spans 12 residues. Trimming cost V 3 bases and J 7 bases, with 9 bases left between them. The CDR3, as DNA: TGTGCCAGCAGTGAGGCAGGGGCTGGCTACACCTTC. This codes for CASSEAGAGYTF.

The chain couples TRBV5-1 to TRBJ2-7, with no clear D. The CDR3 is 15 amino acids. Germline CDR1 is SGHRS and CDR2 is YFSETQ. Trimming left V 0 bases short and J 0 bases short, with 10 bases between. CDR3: CASSLGASSSYEQYF. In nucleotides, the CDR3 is TGCGCCAGCAGCTTGGGGGCTAGTTCCTCCTACGAGCAGTACTTC.

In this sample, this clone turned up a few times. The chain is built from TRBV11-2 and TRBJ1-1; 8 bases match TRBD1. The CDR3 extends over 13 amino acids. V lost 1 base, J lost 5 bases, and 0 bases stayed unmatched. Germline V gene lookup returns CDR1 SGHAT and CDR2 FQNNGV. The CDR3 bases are TGTGCCAGCAGCTTAGGGACAGGGACTGAAGCTTTCTTT. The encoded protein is CASSLGTGTEAFF.

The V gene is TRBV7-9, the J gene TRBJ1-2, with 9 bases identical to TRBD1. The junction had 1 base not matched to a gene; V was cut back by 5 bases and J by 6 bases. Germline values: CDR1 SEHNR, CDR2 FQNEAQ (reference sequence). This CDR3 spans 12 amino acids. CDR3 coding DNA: TGTGCCAGCAGCGACAGGGGGGATGGCTACACCTTC. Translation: CASSDRGDGYTF.

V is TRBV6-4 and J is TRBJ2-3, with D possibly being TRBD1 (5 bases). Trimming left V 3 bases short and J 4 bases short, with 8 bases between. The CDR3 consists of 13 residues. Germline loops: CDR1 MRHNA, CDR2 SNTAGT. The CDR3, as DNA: TGTGCCAGCAGTGAATCAGGGTCAGATACGCAGTATTTT. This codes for CASSESGSDTQYF.

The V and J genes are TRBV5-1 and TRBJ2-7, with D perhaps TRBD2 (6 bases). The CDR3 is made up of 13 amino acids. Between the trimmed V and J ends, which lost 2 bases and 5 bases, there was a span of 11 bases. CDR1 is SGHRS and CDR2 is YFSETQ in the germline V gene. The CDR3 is CASSFSGRDEQYF. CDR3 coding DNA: TGCGCCAGCAGCTTTTCCGGGAGAGACGAGCAGTACTTC.

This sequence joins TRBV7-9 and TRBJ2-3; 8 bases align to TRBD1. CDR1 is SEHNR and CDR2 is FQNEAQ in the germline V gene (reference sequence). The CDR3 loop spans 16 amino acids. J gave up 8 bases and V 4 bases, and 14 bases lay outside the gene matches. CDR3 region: CASSSPGQATIGTQYF. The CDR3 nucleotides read TGTGCCAGCAGCTCTCCGGGACAGGCCACAATTGGTACGCAGTATTTT.

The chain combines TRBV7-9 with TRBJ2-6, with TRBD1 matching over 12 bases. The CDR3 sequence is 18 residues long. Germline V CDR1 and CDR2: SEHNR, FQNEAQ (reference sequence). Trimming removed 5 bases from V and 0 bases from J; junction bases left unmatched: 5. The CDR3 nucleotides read TGTGCCAGCAGCCAGGGGGACAGGGGGCTCTCTGGGGCCAACGTCCTGACTTTC. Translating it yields CASSQGDRGLSGANVLTF.

The CDR3, as DNA: TGTGCCTGGAGCCTCTTGTCGGTGAATGAGCAGTTCTTC. It is translated as CAWSLLSVNEQFF. V usage is TRBV30 and J usage is TRBJ2-1; D ambiguous. The CDR3 covers 13 residues. Trimming took off 3 bases at V and 7 bases at J, with 13 bases between the two ends. Germline CDR1 and CDR2: GTSNPN and SVGIG (reference sequence).

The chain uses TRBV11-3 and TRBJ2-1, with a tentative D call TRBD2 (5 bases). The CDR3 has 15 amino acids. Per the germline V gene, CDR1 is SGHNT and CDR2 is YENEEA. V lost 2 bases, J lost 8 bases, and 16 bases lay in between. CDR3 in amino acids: CASSLRRKGYDEQFF. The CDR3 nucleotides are TGTGCCAGCAGCTTAAGGAGGAAAGGGTACGATGAGCAGTTCTTC.

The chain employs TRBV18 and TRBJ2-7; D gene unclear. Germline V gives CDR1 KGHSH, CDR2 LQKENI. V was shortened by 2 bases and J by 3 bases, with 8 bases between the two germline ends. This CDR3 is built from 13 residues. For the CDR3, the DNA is TGTGCCAGCTCACCAGCGATTGACTACGAGCAGTACTTC. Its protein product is CASSPAIDYEQYF.

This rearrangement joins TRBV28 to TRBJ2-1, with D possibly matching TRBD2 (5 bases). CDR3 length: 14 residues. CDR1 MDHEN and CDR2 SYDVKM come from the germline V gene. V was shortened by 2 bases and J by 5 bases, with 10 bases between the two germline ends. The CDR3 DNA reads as TGTGCCAGCAGTTTACTACTAGAAAACAATGAGCAGTTCTTC. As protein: CASSLLLENNEQFF.

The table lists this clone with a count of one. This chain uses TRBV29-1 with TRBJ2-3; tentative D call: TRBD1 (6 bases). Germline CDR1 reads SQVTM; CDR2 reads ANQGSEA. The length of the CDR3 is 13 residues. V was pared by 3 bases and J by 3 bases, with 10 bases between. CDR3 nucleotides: TGCAGCGTTGAGCAGGGGATGACAGATACGCAGTATTTT. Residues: CSVEQGMTDTQYF.

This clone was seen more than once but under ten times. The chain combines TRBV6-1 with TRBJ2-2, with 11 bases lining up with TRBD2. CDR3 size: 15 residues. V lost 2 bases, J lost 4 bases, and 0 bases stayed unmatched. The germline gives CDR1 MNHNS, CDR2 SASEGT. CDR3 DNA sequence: TGTGCCAGCAGTGAACTAGCGGGGGGCACCGGGGAGCTGTTTTTT. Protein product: CASSELAGGTGELFF.

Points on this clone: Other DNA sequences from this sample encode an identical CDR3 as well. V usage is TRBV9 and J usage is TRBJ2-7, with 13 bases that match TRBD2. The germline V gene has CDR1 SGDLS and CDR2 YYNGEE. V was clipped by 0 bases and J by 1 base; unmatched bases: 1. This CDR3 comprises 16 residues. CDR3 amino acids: CASSVGGLAGSYEQYF. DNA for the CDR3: TGTGCCAGCAGCGTAGGGGGACTAGCGGGGTCCTACGAGCAGTACTTC.

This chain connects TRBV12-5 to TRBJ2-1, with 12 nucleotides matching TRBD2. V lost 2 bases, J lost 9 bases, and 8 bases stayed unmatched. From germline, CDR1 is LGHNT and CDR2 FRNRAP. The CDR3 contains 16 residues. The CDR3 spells CASGLRLAGGPGEQFF. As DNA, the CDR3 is TGTGCTAGTGGTTTGAGGCTAGCGGGAGGGCCCGGTGAGCAGTTCTTC.

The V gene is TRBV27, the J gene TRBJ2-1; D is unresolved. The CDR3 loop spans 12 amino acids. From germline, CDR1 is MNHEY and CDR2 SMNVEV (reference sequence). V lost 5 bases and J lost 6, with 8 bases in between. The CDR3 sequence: CASSLGGNEQFF. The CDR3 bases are TGTGCCAGCAGTCTTGGTGGCAATGAGCAGTTCTTC.

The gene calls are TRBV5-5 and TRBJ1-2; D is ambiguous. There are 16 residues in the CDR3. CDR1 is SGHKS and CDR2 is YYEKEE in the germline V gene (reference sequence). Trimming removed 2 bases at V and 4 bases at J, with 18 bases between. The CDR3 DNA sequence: TGTGCCAGCAGCTTAGGACCAGAAGGACGTATCTATGGCTACACCTTC. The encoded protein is CASSLGPEGRIYGYTF.

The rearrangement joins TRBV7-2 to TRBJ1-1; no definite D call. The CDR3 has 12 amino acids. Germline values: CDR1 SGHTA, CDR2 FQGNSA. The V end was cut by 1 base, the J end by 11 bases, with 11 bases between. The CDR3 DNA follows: TGTGCCAGCAGCTTAGTGGGTTACGTCGCTTTCTTT. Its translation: CASSLVGYVAFF.

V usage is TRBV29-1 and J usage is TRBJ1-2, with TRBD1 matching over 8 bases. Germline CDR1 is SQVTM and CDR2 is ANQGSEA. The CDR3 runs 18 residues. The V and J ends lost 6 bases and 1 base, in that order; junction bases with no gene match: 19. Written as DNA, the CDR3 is TGCAGCGTCGCTAAACGACCGGACAGGGAACGCCGTAACTATGGCTACACCTTC. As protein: CSVAKRPDRERRNYGYTF.

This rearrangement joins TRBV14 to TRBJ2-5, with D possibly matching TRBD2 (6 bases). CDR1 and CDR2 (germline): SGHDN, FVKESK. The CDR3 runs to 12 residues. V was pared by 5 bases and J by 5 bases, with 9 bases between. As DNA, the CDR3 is TGTGCCAGCAGCGGGAGCGGGGAGACCCAGTACTTC. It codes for CASSGSGETQYF.